Listed here are 6 T cell receptor beta chains from one sample, sequenced in a study of control samples from healthy donors and cancer patients. Clones were read by immunoSEQ multiplex PCR, and TCRdb kept only the in-frame ones, dropping some. Of fewer than 110,000 clones listed, around 89% are singletons. What was sequenced was PBMCs. Receptors were obtained from a man in his 60s with lung cancer.

The table lists this clone with a count of one. The junction departs from germline at one end; a sequencing error may be responsible. The chain couples TRBV19 to TRBJ1-1; no definite D call. CDR1 is LNHDA and CDR2 is SQIVND in the germline V gene (reference sequence). CDR3 length equals 13 residues. The CDR3 DNA sequence: TGTGCCAGTAGTCTAGACGGAAACACTGAAGCTTTCTTT. Amino acids: CASSLDGNTEAFF.

This chain joins TRBV18 and TRBJ1-3; D uncertain. The germline V and J ends were trimmed by 0 bases and 0 bases, with 9 bases remaining between them. CDR3 size: 16 residues. Germline lookup yields CDR1 KGHSH and CDR2 LQKENI. The CDR3 here is CASSPPPPSSGNTIYF. The CDR3, as DNA: TGTGCCAGCTCACCACCCCCACCCAGCTCTGGAAACACCATATATTTT.

The genes are TRBV2 and TRBJ2-7; the match to TRBD1 covers 8 bases. CDR3 size: 13 residues. Germline assignment: CDR1 SNHLY and CDR2 FYNNEI. As DNA, the CDR3 is TGTGCCAGCAGTGAGGCAACAGGGGGATCATTCCACGTC. It specifies CASSEATGGSFHV.

The chain combines TRBV2 with TRBJ2-7, with a possible D match to TRBD1 (6 bases). Germline CDR1 SNHLY, CDR2 FYNNEI. This CDR3 region has 13 residues. The CDR3 DNA is TGTGGGGTGGGCAGGGGCGATCCCTACGAGCAGTACGTC. It translates to CGVGRGDPYEQYV.

This clone was observed once. The junction shows a germline mismatch at one end, possibly a read error. The rearrangement joins TRBV18 to TRBJ1-2; D remains unclear. Per germline, CDR1 KGHSH and CDR2 LQKENI. The CDR3 consists of 15 residues. The CDR3 DNA sequence: TGTGCCAGCTCACCACCGGTCGGAGCTAACCATGGCTACACCTTC. This sequence encodes CASSPPVGANHGYTF.

This clone was seen only once. The genes are TRBV27 and TRBJ1-2; D is unresolved. Germline assignment: CDR1 MNHEY and CDR2 SMNVEV (reference sequence). Between the trimmed V and J ends, which lost 3 bases and 8 bases, there was a span of 13 bases. The CDR3 spans 13 residues. CDR3 sequence (DNA): TGTGCCAGCAGTTTCCGGGAGGCTGTAGGCTACACCTTC. It specifies CASSFREAVGYTF.